This record covers a single T cell receptor beta chain. The antigen is unknown. Trimming left V 3 bases short and J 1 base short, with 8 bases between. Germline CDR1 is WNHNN and CDR2 is SYGVQD (reference sequence). There are 14 residues in the CDR3. The sample belongs to a study of shared clonotypes between healthy human individuals. Study-wide points: Naive CD4 clonotypes overlapped across a handful of donors at roughly 4.5%.

CD45RO-negative, CCR7-selected cells formed the naive CD8 fraction, which excluded terminally differentiated effector memory CD45RA+ cells. Method: immunoSEQ multiplex PCR; TCRdb's copy keeps in-frame clones and lacks some. The profile covers under 2,000,000 clones, with roughly 94% appearing a single time and 1% to 1.5% taken by the ten largest. This TCR came from a man between 18 and 29 years old in good health. This chain joins TRBV10-1 and TRBJ2-3; a weak D match, TRBD2 (7 bases). Sequenced sample: naive CD8+ T cells sorted from blood. The CDR3 DNA sequence: TGCGCCAGCAGTGAAGGGGGGGGCACAGATACGCAGTATTTT. Amino acid sequence: CASSEGGGTDTQYF.